These T cell receptor beta chains were read from a single sample in a study of T cell responses to AZD1222 COVID-19 vaccine. Only in-frame clones appear in the TCRdb table, and some are missing; sequencing was by immunoSEQ multiplex PCR. Among about 130,000 clones listed, about 90% were seen once. Sample: peripheral blood, taken on day 0 of AZD1222 vaccination. Receptor source: an adult in good health. The CDR3 runs from the conserved cysteine through the conserved F or W. D genes are given only for firm matches. Expanded clones get a size class; other rows say once, few or many, or leave the size out.

CASSEFTSGAYNEQFF,TGTGCCAGCAGTGAATTTACTAGCGGGGCTTACAATGAGCAGTTCTTC,TRBD2,16,TRBV25-1,TRBJ2-1,-
CASRTGQGGSGELFF,TGTGCCAGCAGAACGGGACAGGGCGGGTCCGGGGAGCTGTTTTTT,TRBD1,15,TRBV6-5,TRBJ2-2,-
CASSGGTGFQPQHF,TGTGCCAGCAGTGGGGGGACAGGGTTTCAGCCCCAGCATTTT,TRBD1,14,TRBV2,TRBJ1-5,-
CAERGMNTEAFF,TGTGCCGAGCGAGGGATGAACACTGAAGCTTTCTTT,-,12,TRBV6-5,TRBJ1-1,-
CASRSGTGASYEQYF,TGTGCCAGTAGGTCCGGGACAGGGGCCTCCTACGAGCAGTACTTC,TRBD1,15,TRBV19,TRBJ2-7,few
CASSAGTSGGYEQYF,TGCGCCAGCAGCGCCGGGACTAGCGGGGGTTACGAGCAGTACTTC,TRBD2,15,TRBV5-1,TRBJ2-7,-
CASRDSVGNSPLHF,TGCGCCAGCAGGGATAGCGTAGGTAATTCACCCCTCCACTTT,-,14,TRBV5-1,TRBJ1-6,-
CASSRQVGMNTEAFF,TGCGCCAGCAGCCGGCAGGTCGGAATGAACACTGAAGCTTTCTTT,-,15,TRBV5-1,TRBJ1-1,-
CASSQALGWEADEKLFF,TGCGCCAGCAGCCAGGCCCTTGGTTGGGAGGCTGATGAAAAACTGTTTTTT,-,17,TRBV4-3,TRBJ1-4,-
CASSEYGGQPQHF,TGTGCCAGCAGTGAATATGGGGGTCAGCCCCAGCATTTT,-,13,TRBV25-1,TRBJ1-5,-
CASSLVGTDTQYF,TGTGCCAGCAGCTTAGTCGGCACAGATACGCAGTATTTT,-,13,TRBV7-2,TRBJ2-3,-
CASRPVEGRTEAFF,TGTGCCAGCCGTCCCGTGGAGGGGCGGACTGAAGCTTTCTTT,-,14,TRBV28,TRBJ1-1,-
CASSPRGSSYNSPLHF,TGCGCCAGCAGCCCCCGAGGGAGCTCCTATAATTCACCCCTCCACTTT,-,16,TRBV5-1,TRBJ1-6,-
CASSFTGSSYNSPLHF,TGTGCCAGCAGTTTCACAGGGAGCTCCTATAATTCACCCCTCCACTTT,-,16,TRBV28,TRBJ1-6,-
CASSWRNEQFF,TGCGCCAGCAGTTGGCGCAATGAGCAGTTCTTC,-,11,TRBV5-1,TRBJ2-1,-
CASSLVGSDRGGEKLFF,TGTGCCAGCAGCTTAGTGGGTTCGGACAGGGGTGGTGAAAAACTGTTTTTT,TRBD1,17,TRBV7-4,TRBJ1-4,-
CASSPQRAQAALLYNSPLHF,TGTGCCAGCTCACCACAGCGGGCGCAGGCCGCTCTTCTTTATAATTCACCCCTCCACTTT,-,20,TRBV18,TRBJ1-6,-
CASSQAGGQPSYEQYF,TGTGCCAGCAGCCAAGCAGGAGGACAGCCCTCCTACGAGCAGTACTTC,-,16,TRBV4-2,TRBJ2-7,few
CASSLVDNEQFF,TGTGCCAGCAGCTTAGTGGACAATGAGCAGTTCTTC,-,12,TRBV11-3,TRBJ2-1,-
CASSPGDGNTEAFF,TGTGCCAGCAGTCCAGGGGACGGGAACACTGAAGCTTTCTTT,-,14,TRBV6-5,TRBJ1-1,-
CASSPALAGVTDTQYF,TGTGCCAGCAGCCCAGCCTTAGCGGGGGTAACAGATACGCAGTATTTT,TRBD2,16,TRBV3-1/TRBV3-2,TRBJ2-3,-
CASSRTRETEAFF,TGTGCCAGCTCCCGTACAAGGGAGACTGAAGCTTTCTTT,-,13,TRBV18,TRBJ1-1,-
CASSLGTIQETQYF,TGCGCCAGCAGCTTGGGGACCATCCAAGAGACCCAGTACTTC,-,14,TRBV5-1,TRBJ2-5,-
CASSQGHLSYEQYF,TGTGCCAGCAGCCAAGGACACCTTTCCTACGAGCAGTACTTC,-,14,TRBV7-6,TRBJ2-7,-
CASRSINQPQHF,TGTGCCAGTAGATCAATTAATCAGCCCCAGCATTTT,-,12,TRBV19,TRBJ1-5,-
CASSLSGGGYEQYF,TGTGCCAGCAGCCTGTCCGGGGGCGGCTACGAGCAGTACTTC,-,14,TRBV7-8,TRBJ2-7,-
CASSLKWGNQPQHF,TGTGCCAGCAGCCTAAAGTGGGGCAATCAGCCCCAGCATTTT,-,14,TRBV6-5,TRBJ1-5,-
CASSLGPAGSTDTQYF,TGCGCCAGCAGCCTCGGGCCGGCAGGCAGCACAGATACGCAGTATTTT,-,16,TRBV4-1,TRBJ2-3,-
CASSTTASSYNSPLHF,TGTGCCAGCAGCACGACAGCTAGCTCCTATAATTCACCCCTCCACTTT,-,16,TRBV9,TRBJ1-6,-
CASKALSYEQYF,TGTGCCAGCAAAGCTCTCTCCTACGAGCAGTACTTC,-,12,TRBV28,TRBJ2-7,-
CASNRDGGYTF,TGTGCCAGCAACAGGGATGGTGGCTACACCTTC,-,11,TRBV6-5,TRBJ1-2,once
CASSLGAGIPLHF,TGTGCCAGCAGCTTGGGGGCAGGTATACCCCTCCACTTT,-,13,TRBV5-8,TRBJ1-6,-
CASSPAGQQETQYF,TGTGCCAGCTCTCCGGCGGGACAACAAGAGACCCAGTACTTC,-,14,TRBV18,TRBJ2-5,-
CAWSLQDTEAFF,TGTGCCTGGAGTCTGCAGGACACTGAAGCTTTCTTT,-,12,TRBV30,TRBJ1-1,once
CASSSAGPGNYGYTF,TGTGCCAGCAGCTCAGCGGGGCCTGGGAACTATGGCTACACCTTC,-,15,TRBV7-9,TRBJ1-2,-
CASRLQGAAGELFF,TGTGCCAGCAGATTACAGGGGGCGGCCGGGGAGCTGTTTTTT,TRBD1,14,TRBV28,TRBJ2-2,-
CASSYSHLEIGNTIYF,TGTGCCAGCAGTTACTCGCACCTAGAAATCGGAAACACCATATATTTT,-,16,TRBV6-5,TRBJ1-3,once